This passage covers 15 T cell receptor beta chains from one sample sequenced in a study of PD-L1 blockade in urothelial cancer. TCRdb's copy holds only in-frame clones and misses some; the assay was immunoSEQ multiplex PCR. Altogether some 39,000 clones are present, approximately 85% being singletons, with the ten largest covering roughly 2.7%. The time point denotes: peripheral blood 6 weeks after treatment start. Specimen: PBMCs, collected around atezolizumab (anti-PD-L1) treatment. These TCRs come from a man in his 70s with urothelial cancer.

The rearrangement joins TRBV15 to TRBJ1-4, with D uncertain. Germline V CDR1 and CDR2: LNHNV, YYDKDF (reference sequence). The CDR3 contains 14 residues. V was cut by 1 base and J by 4 bases, with 7 bases left in between. The CDR3: CATSRGAVNEKLFF. CDR3 DNA: TGTGCCACCAGCAGAGGTGCAGTTAATGAAAAACTGTTTTTT.

This clone has just a few counts. In nucleotides, the CDR3 is TGTGCCAGCAGCGTGGGAAGGGAGGGACTCTATGGCTACACCTTC. It codes for CASSVGREGLYGYTF. The chain carries TRBV9 and TRBJ1-2; perhaps TRBD1 as D (5 bases). The V end was cut by 2 bases, the J end by 4 bases, with 15 bases between. There are 15 residues in the CDR3. Germline-derived CDR1 and CDR2 are SGDLS and YYNGEE. The entire variable domain, with the rest obtained from reference TRBV9 and TRBJ1-2, is as follows: DSGVTQTPKHLITATGQRVTLRCSPRSGDLSVYWYQQSLDQGLQFLIQYYNGEERAKGNILERFSAQQFPDLHSELNLSSLELGDSALYFCASSVGREGLYGYTFGSGTRLTVV.

J is TRBJ1-2 and V is TRBV10-2; D is unclear. This CDR3 has 16 residues. CDR1 and CDR2 from the germline V gene are WSHSY and SAAADI. Deletions cut 0 bases from V and 4 bases from J, with 15 bases between. CDR3 sequence: CASSESAGRNGYGYTF. The CDR3 nucleotides read TGCGCCAGCAGTGAGTCGGCGGGGAGAAATGGCTATGGCTACACCTTC.

The chain is built from TRBV12-5 and TRBJ1-2; 10 nucleotides line up with TRBD1. Looked up from germline, CDR1 is LGHNT and CDR2 is FRNRAP. This CDR3 is built from 17 residues. V lost 0 bases, J lost 8 bases, and 12 bases stayed unmatched. CDR3 sequence (DNA): TGTGCTAGTGGTTTGGTTATCTACTTGGGACAGGGGAAAGGCTACACCTTC. This encodes CASGLVIYLGQGKGYTF.

The chain uses TRBV29-1 and TRBJ2-3; TRBD1 is a possible D gene (7 bases). CDR3 size: 17 residues. Per the germline V gene, CDR1 is SQVTM and CDR2 is ANQGSEA. The ends were cut back, 3 bases at V and 0 bases at J, with 19 bases in the middle. CDR3 sequence: CSVDGNQGGISTDTQYF. For the CDR3, the DNA is TGCAGCGTTGACGGGAATCAGGGGGGCATCAGCACAGATACGCAGTATTTT.

V is TRBV15 and J is TRBJ2-5; 11 nucleotides line up with TRBD2. The germline CDR1 and CDR2 sequences are LNHNV and YYDKDF (reference sequence). CDR3 length equals 16 residues. Trimming at V came to 2 bases and at J to 4 bases, leaving 6 bases not matched to a gene. The CDR3 DNA sequence: TGTGCCACCAGCAGAAGTAGCGGGAGGGCCGCAGAGACCCAGTACTTC. This codes for CATSRSSGRAAETQYF.

The gene calls are TRBV9 and TRBJ2-5; possible D gene TRBD1, 6 bases. The CDR3 is 15 amino acids. V gave up 0 bases and J gave up 1 base, with 10 bases separating them. Germline CDR1 reads SGDLS; CDR2 reads YYNGEE. The DNA for the CDR3 is TGTGCCAGCAGCGTAGTGGGACACTTCCAAGAGACCCAGTACTTC. Protein: CASSVVGHFQETQYF.

This clone was detected a few times. J is TRBJ2-1 and V is TRBV4-1; D might be TRBD1 (6 bases). Germline assignment: CDR1 MGHRA and CDR2 YSYEKL. V was cut by 1 base and J by 5 bases, with 18 bases left in between. The CDR3 runs 17 residues. The CDR3 sequence: CASSQGGLLKIDNEQFF. CDR3 nucleotide sequence: TGCGCCAGCAGCCAAGGGGGGCTTCTGAAAATCGACAATGAGCAGTTCTTC.

The chain couples TRBV9 to TRBJ2-6, with 7 bases matching TRBD1. The CDR3 contains 17 residues. CDR1 SGDLS and CDR2 YYNGEE come from the germline V gene. V gave up 3 bases and J gave up 0 bases; unmatched junction bases: 6. The CDR3 sequence is CASSGRDSLSGANVLTF. For the CDR3, the DNA is TGTGCCAGCAGCGGACGGGACAGCCTCTCTGGGGCCAACGTCCTGACTTTC.

The J gene is TRBJ2-1, the V gene TRBV12-5; TRBD1 matches at 7 bases. Trimming cost V 7 bases and J 4 bases; bases outside gene matches: 10. CDR3 length equals 15 residues. CDR1 and CDR2 from the germline V gene are LGHNT and FRNRAP. The CDR3 spells CASERGTGVYNEQFF. The CDR3 bases are TGTGCTAGTGAAAGGGGAACAGGGGTGTACAATGAGCAGTTCTTC.

This clone was observed once. The chain carries TRBV5-6 and TRBJ2-2; a weak D match, TRBD2 (6 bases). This CDR3 is 16 amino acids long. From germline, CDR1 is SGHDT and CDR2 YYEEEE. V was trimmed by 5 bases and J by 2 bases, leaving 16 bases between them. The CDR3 loop is CASRRGLARNTGELFF. The CDR3 region has the DNA TGTGCCAGCAGACGTGGTCTAGCGAGAAACACCGGGGAGCTGTTTTTT.

The chain recombines TRBV18 with TRBJ2-5; no definite D call. This CDR3 region has 14 residues. Germline CDR1 and CDR2: KGHSH and LQKENI. Trimming shortened V by 1 base and J by 9 bases, and 15 bases separated the two germline ends. The CDR3 reads CASSPQTSVEAQYF. Here the CDR3 DNA reads TGTGCCAGCTCACCACAAACAAGCGTTGAGGCCCAGTACTTC.

This clone appeared a single time. This chain joins TRBV29-1 and TRBJ1-2; weak D call: TRBD1 (5 bases). The CDR3 length is 13 residues. The germline V gene encodes CDR1 SQVTM and CDR2 ANQGSEA. Between the trimmed V and J ends, which lost 4 bases and 6 bases, there was a span of 15 bases. The CDR3: CSVVEAGRNGYTF. DNA for the CDR3: TGCAGCGTTGTCGAGGCAGGGAGGAATGGCTACACCTTC.

The chain is built from TRBV14 and TRBJ1-5; D unresolved. The length of the CDR3 is 13 residues. Trimming pared 0 bases from V and 9 bases from J, leaving 9 bases between. The germline V gene encodes CDR1 SGHDN and CDR2 FVKESK. The DNA of the CDR3 is TGTGCCAGCAGCCAAGAGTGGTCAGGGCCCCAGCATTTT. As protein: CASSQEWSGPQHF.

The CDR3 reads CASSRQMVAGGYEQYF. The CDR3 nucleotides are TGTGCCAGTAGTAGACAGATGGTAGCGGGTGGATACGAGCAGTACTTC. The chain recombines TRBV19 with TRBJ2-7; 7 nucleotides match TRBD2. CDR3 size: 16 residues. Germline V lookup: CDR1 LNHDA, CDR2 SQIVND (reference sequence). With 4 bases clipped from V and 4 bases from J, the junction kept 13 bases outside the gene matches. Full variable domain (missing parts from reference TRBV19 and TRBJ2-7): DGGITQSPKYLFRKEGQNVTLSCEQNLNHDAMYWYRQDPGQGLRLIYYSQIVNDFQKGDIAEGYSVSREKKESFPLTVTSAQKNPTAFYLCASSRQMVAGGYEQYFGPGTRLTVT.